The following is a T cell receptor beta chain sequence with its context. People who had autoimmune disease history or systemic immunosuppression were excluded. V was trimmed by 1 base and J by 7 bases, leaving 5 bases between them. Germline CDR1 PRHDT, CDR2 FYEKMQ (reference sequence). The CDR3 loop spans 12 amino acids. These data originate in a study of OX40 agonist ivuxolimab in advanced cancers. Study as a whole: Patients assigned to dose escalation were diagnosed with hepatocellular carcinoma, melanoma, renal cell or head and neck cancer.

Some clones are missing from TCRdb's copy, which holds only in-frame ones; the method was immunoSEQ multiplex PCR. Here the sample spans 40,000 to 60,000 clones, approximately 91% being singletons. The rearrangement links TRBV13 to TRBJ2-1; no clear D gene. This clonotype originated in an adult with an advanced solid tumor such as melanoma, head and neck, liver or kidney cancer. This material consisted of CD4+ or CD8+ T cells sorted from blood, taken in a trial of the OX40 agonist ivuxolimab. CDR3 region: CASSLDGNEQFF. The CDR3 nucleotides are TGTGCCAGCAGCTTAGATGGGAATGAGCAGTTCTTC.